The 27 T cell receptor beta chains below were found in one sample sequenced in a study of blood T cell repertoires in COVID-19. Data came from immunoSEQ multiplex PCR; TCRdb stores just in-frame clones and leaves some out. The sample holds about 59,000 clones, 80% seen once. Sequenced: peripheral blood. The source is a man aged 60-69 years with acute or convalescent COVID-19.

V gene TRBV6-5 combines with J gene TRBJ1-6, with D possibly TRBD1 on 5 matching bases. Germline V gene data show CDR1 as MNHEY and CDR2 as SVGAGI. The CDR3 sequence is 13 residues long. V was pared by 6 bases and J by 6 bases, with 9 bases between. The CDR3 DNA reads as TGTGCCAGCAGCCGGGACTTTAATTCACCCCTCCACTTT. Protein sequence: CASSRDFNSPLHF.

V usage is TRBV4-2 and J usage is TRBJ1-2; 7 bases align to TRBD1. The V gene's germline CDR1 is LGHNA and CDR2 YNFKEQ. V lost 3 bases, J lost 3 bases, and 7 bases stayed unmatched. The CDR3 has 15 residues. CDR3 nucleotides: TGTGCCAGCAGCCACGGACAGGAAAATCACTATGGCTACACCTTC. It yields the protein CASSHGQENHYGYTF.

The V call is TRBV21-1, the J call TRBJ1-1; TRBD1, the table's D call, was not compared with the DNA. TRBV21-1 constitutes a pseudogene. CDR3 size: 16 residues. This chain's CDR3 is CASTRRPQTGGTEAFF. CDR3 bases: TGTGCCAGCACCCGAAGACCTCAGACAGGGGGCACTGAAGCTTTCTTT.

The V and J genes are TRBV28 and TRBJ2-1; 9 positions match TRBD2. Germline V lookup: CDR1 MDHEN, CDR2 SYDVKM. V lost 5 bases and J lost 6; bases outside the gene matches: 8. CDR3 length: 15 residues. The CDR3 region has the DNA TGTGCCAGCAGTCCCCCAGCGGGGGGCCTCAATGAGCAGTTCTTC. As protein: CASSPPAGGLNEQFF.

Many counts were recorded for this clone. The CDR3 region is CASSLPTGTATDYEQYF. The CDR3 DNA reads TGCGCCAGCAGCCTACCGACAGGGACAGCGACTGACTACGAGCAGTACTTC. The chain combines TRBV5-1 with TRBJ2-7; 7 bases map to TRBD1. The V segment lost 4 bases and the J segment 3 bases; nucleotides outside the gene matches: 16. The CDR3 runs to 17 residues. Per germline, CDR1 SGHRS and CDR2 YFSETQ.

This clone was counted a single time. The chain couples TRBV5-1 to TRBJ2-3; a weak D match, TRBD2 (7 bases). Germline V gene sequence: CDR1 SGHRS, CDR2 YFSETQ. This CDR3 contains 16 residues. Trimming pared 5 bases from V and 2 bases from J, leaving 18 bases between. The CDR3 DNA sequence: TGCGCCAGCAGGGACGGGTTAGGGGGGGCCACAGATACGCAGTATTTT. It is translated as CASRDGLGGATDTQYF.

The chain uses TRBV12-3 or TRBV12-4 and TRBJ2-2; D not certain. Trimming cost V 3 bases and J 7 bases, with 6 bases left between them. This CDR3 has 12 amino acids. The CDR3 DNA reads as TGTGCCAGCAGTTTGTCTTACGGGGAGCTGTTTTTT. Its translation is CASSLSYGELFF.

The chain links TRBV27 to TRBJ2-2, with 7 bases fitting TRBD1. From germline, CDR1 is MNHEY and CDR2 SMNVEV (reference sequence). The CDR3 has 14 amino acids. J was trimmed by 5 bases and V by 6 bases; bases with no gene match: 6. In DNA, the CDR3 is TGTGCCAGCAGACCGACAGGGCCAACCGGGGAGCTGTTTTTT. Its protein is CASRPTGPTGELFF.

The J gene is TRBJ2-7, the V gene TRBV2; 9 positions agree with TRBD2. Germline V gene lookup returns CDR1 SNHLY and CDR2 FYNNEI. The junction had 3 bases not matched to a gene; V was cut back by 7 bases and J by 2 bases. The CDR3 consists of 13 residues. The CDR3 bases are TGTGCCAGCACTATAGCGGGGGCCTACGAGCAGTACTTC. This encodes CASTIAGAYEQYF. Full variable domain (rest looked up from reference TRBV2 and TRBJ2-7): EPEVTQTPSHQVTQMGQEVILRCVPISNHLYFYWYRQILGQKVEFLVSFYNNEISEKSEIFDDQFSVERPDGSNFTLKIRSTKLEDSAMYFCASTIAGAYEQYFGPGTRLTVT.

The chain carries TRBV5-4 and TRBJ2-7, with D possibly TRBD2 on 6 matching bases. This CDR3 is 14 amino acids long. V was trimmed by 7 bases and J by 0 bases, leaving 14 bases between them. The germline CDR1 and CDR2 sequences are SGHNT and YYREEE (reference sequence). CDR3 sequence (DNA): TGTGCCAGCCAAAATGACGGGAGCTCCTACGAGCAGTACTTC. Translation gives CASQNDGSSYEQYF.

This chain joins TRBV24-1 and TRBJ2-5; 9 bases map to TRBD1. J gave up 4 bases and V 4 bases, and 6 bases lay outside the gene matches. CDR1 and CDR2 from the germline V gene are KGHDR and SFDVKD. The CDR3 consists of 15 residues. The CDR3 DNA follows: TGTGCCACCAGTGACCCCGGGACAGGGAGAGAGACCCAGTACTTC. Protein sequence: CATSDPGTGRETQYF.

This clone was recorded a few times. In nucleotides, the CDR3 is TGTGCCAGCAGCTTGGAACTAGCGGGGGGCAATGAGCAGTTCTTC. Amino acid sequence: CASSLELAGGNEQFF. The chain links TRBV5-6 to TRBJ2-1; 12 positions agree with TRBD2. In germline, CDR1 is SGHDT, CDR2 YYEEEE. The CDR3 has 15 residues. V shed 0 bases, J shed 6 bases, and the junction held 1 base outside the gene matches.

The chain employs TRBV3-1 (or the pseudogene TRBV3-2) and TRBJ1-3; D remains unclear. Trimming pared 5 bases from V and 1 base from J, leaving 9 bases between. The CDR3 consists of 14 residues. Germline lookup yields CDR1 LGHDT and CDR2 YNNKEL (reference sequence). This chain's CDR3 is CASSVQISGNTIYF. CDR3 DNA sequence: TGTGCCAGCAGCGTACAGATTTCTGGAAACACCATATATTTT.

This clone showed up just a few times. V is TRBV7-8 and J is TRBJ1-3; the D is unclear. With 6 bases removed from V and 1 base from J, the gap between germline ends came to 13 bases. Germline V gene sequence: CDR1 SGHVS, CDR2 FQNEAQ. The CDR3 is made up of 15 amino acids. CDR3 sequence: CASSHSGGSGNTIYF. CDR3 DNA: TGTGCCAGCAGTCATTCCGGAGGGTCTGGAAACACCATATATTTT.

The CDR3 DNA is TGTGCCAGCGAAGGGAGGTATGAGCAGTTCTTC. This encodes CASEGRYEQFF. The chain joins TRBV28 to TRBJ2-1; a possible D gene is TRBD2 (6 bases). Germline V gene sequence: CDR1 MDHEN, CDR2 SYDVKM. V was pared by 8 bases and J by 8 bases, with 10 bases between. The CDR3 runs to 11 residues.

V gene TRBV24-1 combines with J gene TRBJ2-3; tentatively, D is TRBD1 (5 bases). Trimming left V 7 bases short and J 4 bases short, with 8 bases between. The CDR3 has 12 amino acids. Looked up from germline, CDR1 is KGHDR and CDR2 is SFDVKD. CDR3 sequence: CATRGPADTQYF. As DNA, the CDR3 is TGTGCCACCAGGGGGCCGGCAGATACGCAGTATTTT.

CDR3 in DNA: TGTGCCAGCAGCTTAGGAGACAGAATAGGGAACACTGAAGCTTTCTTT. Its protein is CASSLGDRIGNTEAFF. The rearrangement links TRBV11-1 to TRBJ1-1, with D tentatively TRBD1 (5 bases). This CDR3 has 16 residues. Germline V lookup: CDR1 SGHAT, CDR2 FQDESV (reference sequence). The ends were cut back, 1 base at V and 1 base at J, with 13 bases in the middle.

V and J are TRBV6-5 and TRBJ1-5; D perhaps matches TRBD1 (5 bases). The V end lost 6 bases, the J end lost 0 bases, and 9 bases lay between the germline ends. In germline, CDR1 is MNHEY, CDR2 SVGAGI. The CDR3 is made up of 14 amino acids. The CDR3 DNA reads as TGTGCCAGCAGGTTTACAGGTAGCAATCAGCCCCAGCATTTT. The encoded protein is CASRFTGSNQPQHF.

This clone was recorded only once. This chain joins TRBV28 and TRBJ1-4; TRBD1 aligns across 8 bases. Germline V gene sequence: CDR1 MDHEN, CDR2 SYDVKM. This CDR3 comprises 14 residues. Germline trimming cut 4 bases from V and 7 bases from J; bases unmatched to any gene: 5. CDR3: CASSSQGAREKLFF. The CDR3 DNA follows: TGTGCCAGCAGTTCCCAGGGGGCGCGTGAAAAACTGTTTTTT.

The CDR3 is CASSRPLTGRGTDTQYF. The DNA for the CDR3 is TGTGCCAGCAGCCGACCCCTGACAGGGAGAGGGACAGATACGCAGTATTTT. This rearrangement joins TRBV5-8 to TRBJ2-3; 7 bases match TRBD1. This CDR3 region has 17 residues. With V trimmed by 4 bases and J by 3 bases, 14 bases remained unmatched. The germline V gene encodes CDR1 SGHTS and CDR2 YDEGEE.

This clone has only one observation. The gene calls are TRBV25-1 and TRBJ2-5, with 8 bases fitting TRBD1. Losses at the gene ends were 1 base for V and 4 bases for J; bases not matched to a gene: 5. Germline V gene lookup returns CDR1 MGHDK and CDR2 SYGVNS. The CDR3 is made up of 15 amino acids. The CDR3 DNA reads TGTGCCAGCAGTGAATTTGGCGACAGGGGAGAGACCCAGTACTTC. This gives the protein CASSEFGDRGETQYF.

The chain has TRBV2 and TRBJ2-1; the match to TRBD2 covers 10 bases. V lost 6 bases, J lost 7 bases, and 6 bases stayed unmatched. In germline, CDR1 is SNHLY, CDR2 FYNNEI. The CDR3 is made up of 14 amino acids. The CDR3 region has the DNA TGTGCCAGCAGGACGTCACTAGCGGGGAATGAGCAGTTCTTC. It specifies CASRTSLAGNEQFF.

DNA of the CDR3: TGCGCCAGCACAGGGACTTTGAACACTGAAGCTTTCTTT. Translated, it gives CASTGTLNTEAFF. V and J are TRBV5-1 and TRBJ1-1; tentative D call: TRBD1 (5 bases). The V gene lost 6 bases and the J gene lost 0 bases, with 9 bases spanning the gap. CDR1 and CDR2 (germline): SGHRS, YFSETQ. The CDR3 has 13 residues.

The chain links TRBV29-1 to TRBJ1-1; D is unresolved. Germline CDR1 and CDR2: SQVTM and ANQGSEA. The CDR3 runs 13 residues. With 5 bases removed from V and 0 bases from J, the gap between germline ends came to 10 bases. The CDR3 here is CSVLVGLNTEAFF. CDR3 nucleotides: TGCAGCGTTCTTGTTGGCCTGAACACTGAAGCTTTCTTT.

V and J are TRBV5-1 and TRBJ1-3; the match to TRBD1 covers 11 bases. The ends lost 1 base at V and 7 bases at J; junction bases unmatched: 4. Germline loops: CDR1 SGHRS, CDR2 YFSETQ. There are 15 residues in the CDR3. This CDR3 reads CASSLSDRGLNTIYF. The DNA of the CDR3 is TGCGCCAGCAGCTTGTCGGACAGGGGGCTCAACACCATATATTTT. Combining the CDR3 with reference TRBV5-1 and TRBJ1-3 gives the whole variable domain KAGVTQTPRYLIKTRGQQVTLSCSPISGHRSVSWYQQTPGQGLQFLFEYFSETQRNKGNFPGRFSGRQFSNSRSEMNVSTLELGDSALYLCASSLSDRGLNTIYFGEGSWLTVV.

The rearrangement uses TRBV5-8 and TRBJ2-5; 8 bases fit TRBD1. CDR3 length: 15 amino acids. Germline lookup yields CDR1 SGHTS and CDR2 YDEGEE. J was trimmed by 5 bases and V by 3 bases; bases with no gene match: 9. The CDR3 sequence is CASSSNRGFGETQYF. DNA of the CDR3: TGTGCCAGCAGCTCTAACAGGGGGTTCGGGGAGACCCAGTACTTC.

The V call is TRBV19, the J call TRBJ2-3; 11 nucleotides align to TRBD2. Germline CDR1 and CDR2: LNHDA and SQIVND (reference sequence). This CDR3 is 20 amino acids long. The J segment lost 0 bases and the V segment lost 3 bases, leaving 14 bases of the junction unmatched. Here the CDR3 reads CASSIPGGTSGGTSTDTQYF. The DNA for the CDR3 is TGTGCCAGTAGTATCCCAGGGGGCACTAGCGGGGGAACTAGCACAGATACGCAGTATTTT.